This TCR beta chain is from a study of CD8 T cells in ankylosing spondylitis. The CDR3 loop spans 15 amino acids. CDR1 and CDR2 (germline): DFQATT, SNEGSKA (reference sequence). V dropped 3 bases and J dropped 1 base, with 13 bases sitting between them. This clonotype was picked up a small number of times. TCRdb used MiXCR to reprocess the 5' RACE reads, holding one entry per CDR3 protein. The sample shows 200,000 to 300,000 distinct CDR3 sequences, around 32% of them seen only once. The sequenced material came from blood, either unsorted or a sorted T cell fraction (not recorded which). The V call is TRBV20-1, the J call TRBJ2-1; D not resolved. The clonotype was recovered from a male donor with ankylosing spondylitis or in good health (not recorded which). For the CDR3, the DNA is TGCAGTGCTAGTAAAGCGCGCCTTTCCTACAATGAGCAGTTCTTC. Translating gives CSASKARLSYNEQFF.